At least ten counts were recorded for the clone carrying this T cell receptor (beta chain). The data were obtained in a study of regulatory T cells in long-lasting Graves disease. Construction of TCR beta libraries relied on iRepertoire HTBI primers and on Arm-PCR targeting CDR3 regions. TCRdb re-called the multiplex PCR reads through MiXCR, storing one row per CDR3 protein. The sample holds 250,000 or so distinct CDR3 sequences, 18% seen once. As for time point: newly diagnosed GD, antithyroid drugs for less than 3 months. RNA isolated from PBMCs was used to make the TCR library. This CDR3 contains 15 residues. V was clipped by 3 bases and J by 1 base; unmatched bases: 9. Germline CDR1 and CDR2: SQVTM and ANQGSEA. The same sample was also studied in work on T cells in Graves' hyperthyroidism and ophthalmopathy.

Sequences were derived from peripheral blood mononuclear cells (PBMCs), sampled at new diagnosis, from a patient treated with antithyroid drugs. The chain links TRBV29-1 to TRBJ2-7; TRBD1 aligns across 7 bases. The TCR originated in a woman in her 30s with Graves disease. CDR3 sequence (DNA): TGCAGCGTTGACAACCCGGGACAGTCATCCTACGAGCAGTACTTC. It specifies CSVDNPGQSSYEQYF.